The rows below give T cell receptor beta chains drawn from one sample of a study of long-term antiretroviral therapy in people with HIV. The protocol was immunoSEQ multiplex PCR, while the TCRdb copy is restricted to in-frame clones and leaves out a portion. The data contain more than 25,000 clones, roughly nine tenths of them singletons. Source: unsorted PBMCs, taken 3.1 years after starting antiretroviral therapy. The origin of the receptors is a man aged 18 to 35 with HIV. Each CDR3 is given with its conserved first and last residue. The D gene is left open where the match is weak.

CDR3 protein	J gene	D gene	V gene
CASSLGMGHGRFEQYF	TRBJ2-7	-	TRBV11-2
CASRRPRDYGYTF	TRBJ1-2	-	TRBV6-1
CAISGQPNTEAFF	TRBJ1-1	-	TRBV10-3
CASSEDTDTQYF	TRBJ2-3	-	TRBV9
CASSFGTGTYEQYF	TRBJ2-7	-	TRBV11-1
CASSPLAGGPSSYEQYF	TRBJ2-7	TRBD2	TRBV18
CASSSPGWGGTEAFF	TRBJ1-1	-	TRBV7-2
CASSLGGGNSPLHF	TRBJ1-6	-	TRBV5-6
CASSPNRGDAEAFF	TRBJ1-1	-	TRBV7-8
CASSREDRDSYEQYF	TRBJ2-7	TRBD1	TRBV4-3
CATRTGVGELFF	TRBJ2-2	TRBD1	TRBV19
CASSTPNYEQYF	TRBJ2-7	-	TRBV28
CASSLGLRSYEQYF	TRBJ2-7	TRBD2	TRBV9
CASSAGIRVSSYEQYF	TRBJ2-7	-	TRBV9
CASSQDPVSVNQPQHF	TRBJ1-5	-	TRBV4-3
CASSLDRVRSFTGELFF	TRBJ2-2	-	TRBV11-2
CASRRPGQDHYEQYF	TRBJ2-7	TRBD1	TRBV23-1